This TCR beta chain was observed in a study of blood T cell repertoires in COVID-19. As for the study in general: The study drew acute and convalescent COVID-19 samples from the United States, Italy and Spain.

This clone was seen only once. Generated by immunoSEQ multiplex PCR, the TCRdb table keeps only in-frame clones and is missing some. This table has 150,000 to 200,000 clones, approximately 87% appearing once. The V end was cut by 5 bases, the J end by 7 bases, with 17 bases between. This CDR3 has 14 amino acids. The V gene's germline CDR1 is SEHNR and CDR2 FQNEAQ (reference sequence). The J gene is TRBJ1-2, the V gene TRBV7-9, with D uncertain. Sample: peripheral blood. The source of this sequence is a man aged 40-55 years with active or convalescent COVID-19. The CDR3: CASSPVTSSGGYTF. CDR3 DNA: TGTGCCAGCAGCCCCGTAACCTCTTCGGGTGGCTACACCTTC.